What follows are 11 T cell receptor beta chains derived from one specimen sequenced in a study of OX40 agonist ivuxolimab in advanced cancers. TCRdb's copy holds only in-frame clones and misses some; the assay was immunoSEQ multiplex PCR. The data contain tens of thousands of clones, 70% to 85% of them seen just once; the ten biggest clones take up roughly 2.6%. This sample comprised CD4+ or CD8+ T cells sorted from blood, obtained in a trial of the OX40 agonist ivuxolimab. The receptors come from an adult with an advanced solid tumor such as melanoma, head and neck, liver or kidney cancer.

The CDR3 nucleotides are TGTGCCAGTAGTATAGTTGGGGAAGTCTACGAGCAGTACTTC. This translates into CASSIVGEVYEQYF. V gene TRBV19 combines with J gene TRBJ2-7, with D hard to call. The V gene lost 1 base and the J gene lost 3 bases, with 10 bases spanning the gap. Germline lookup yields CDR1 LNHDA and CDR2 SQIVND (reference sequence). The CDR3 consists of 14 residues.

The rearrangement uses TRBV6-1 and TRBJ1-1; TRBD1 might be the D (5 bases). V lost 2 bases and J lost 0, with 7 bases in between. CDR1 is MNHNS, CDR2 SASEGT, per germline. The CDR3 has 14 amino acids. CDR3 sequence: CASSEQGLNTEAFF. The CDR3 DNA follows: TGTGCCAGCAGTGAACAGGGCTTGAACACTGAAGCTTTCTTT.

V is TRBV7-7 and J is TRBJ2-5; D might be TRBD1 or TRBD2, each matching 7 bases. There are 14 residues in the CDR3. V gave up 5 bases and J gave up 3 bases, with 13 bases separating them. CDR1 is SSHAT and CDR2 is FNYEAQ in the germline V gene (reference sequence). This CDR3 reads CASSPTGREETQYF. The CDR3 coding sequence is TGTGCCAGCAGCCCGACAGGGAGGGAAGAGACCCAGTACTTC.

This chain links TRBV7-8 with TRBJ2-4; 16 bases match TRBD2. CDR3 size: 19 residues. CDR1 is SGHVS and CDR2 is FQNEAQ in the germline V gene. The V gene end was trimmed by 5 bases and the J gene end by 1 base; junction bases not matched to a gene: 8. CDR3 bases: TGTGCCAGCAGCGGCACCGGGACTAGCGGGAGGGTGGCCAAAAACATTCAGTACTTC. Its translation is CASSGTGTSGRVAKNIQYF.

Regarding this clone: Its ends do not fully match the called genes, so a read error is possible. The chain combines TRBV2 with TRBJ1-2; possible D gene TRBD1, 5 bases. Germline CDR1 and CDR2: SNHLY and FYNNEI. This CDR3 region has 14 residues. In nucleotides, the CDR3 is TGTGCCGGATATCCGGGGCTGAATAACTATGACTACACCTTC. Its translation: CAGYPGLNNYDYTF.

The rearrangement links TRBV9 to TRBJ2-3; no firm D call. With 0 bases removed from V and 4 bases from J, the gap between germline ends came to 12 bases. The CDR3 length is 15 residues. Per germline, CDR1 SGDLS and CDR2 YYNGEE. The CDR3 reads CASSVEPQRPDTQYF. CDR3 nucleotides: TGTGCCAGCAGCGTAGAGCCCCAGCGCCCAGATACGCAGTATTTT.

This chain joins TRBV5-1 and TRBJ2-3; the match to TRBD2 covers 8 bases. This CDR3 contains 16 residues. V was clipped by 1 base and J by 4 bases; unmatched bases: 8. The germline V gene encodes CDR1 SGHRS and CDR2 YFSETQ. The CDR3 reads CASSLIAGLMADTQYF. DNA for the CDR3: TGCGCCAGCAGCTTGATAGCGGGATTGATGGCAGATACGCAGTATTTT.

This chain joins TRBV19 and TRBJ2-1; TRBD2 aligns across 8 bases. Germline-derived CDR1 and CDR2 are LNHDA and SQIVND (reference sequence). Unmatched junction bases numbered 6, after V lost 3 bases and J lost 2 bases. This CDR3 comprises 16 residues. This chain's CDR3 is CASSIATGGPYNEQFF. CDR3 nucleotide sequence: TGTGCCAGTAGTATTGCGACGGGAGGGCCCTACAATGAGCAGTTCTTC.

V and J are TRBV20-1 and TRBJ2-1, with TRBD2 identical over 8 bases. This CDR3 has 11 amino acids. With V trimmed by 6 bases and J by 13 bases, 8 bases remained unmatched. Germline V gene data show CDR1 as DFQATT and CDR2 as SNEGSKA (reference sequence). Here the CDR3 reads CSALGSGVQFF. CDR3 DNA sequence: TGCAGTGCGCTCGGTAGCGGGGTACAGTTCTTC.

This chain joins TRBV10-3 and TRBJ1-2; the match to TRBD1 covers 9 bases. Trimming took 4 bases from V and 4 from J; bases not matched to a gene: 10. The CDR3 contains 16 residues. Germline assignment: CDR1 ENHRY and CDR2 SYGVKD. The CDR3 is CAISATPGTGSYGYTF. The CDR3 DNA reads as TGTGCCATCAGTGCAACCCCCGGGACAGGGAGCTATGGCTACACCTTC.

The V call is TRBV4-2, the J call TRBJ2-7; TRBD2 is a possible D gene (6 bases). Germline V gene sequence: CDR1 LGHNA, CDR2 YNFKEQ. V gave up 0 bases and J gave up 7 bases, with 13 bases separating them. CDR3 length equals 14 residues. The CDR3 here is CASSQESQAGEQYF. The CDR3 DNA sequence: TGTGCCAGCAGCCAAGAGTCCCAAGCGGGTGAGCAGTACTTC.